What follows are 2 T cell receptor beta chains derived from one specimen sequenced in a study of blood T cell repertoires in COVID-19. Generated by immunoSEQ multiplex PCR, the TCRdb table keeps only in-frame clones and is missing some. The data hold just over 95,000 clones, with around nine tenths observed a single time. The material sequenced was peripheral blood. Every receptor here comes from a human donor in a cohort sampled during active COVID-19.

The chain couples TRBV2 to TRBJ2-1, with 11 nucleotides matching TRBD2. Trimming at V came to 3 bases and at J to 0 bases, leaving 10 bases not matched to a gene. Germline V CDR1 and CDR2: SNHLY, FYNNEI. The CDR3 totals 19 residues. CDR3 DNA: TGTGCCAGCAGTGACTTTGGGACTAGCGGCTCCAACTCCTACAATGAGCAGTTCTTC. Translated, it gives CASSDFGTSGSNSYNEQFF.

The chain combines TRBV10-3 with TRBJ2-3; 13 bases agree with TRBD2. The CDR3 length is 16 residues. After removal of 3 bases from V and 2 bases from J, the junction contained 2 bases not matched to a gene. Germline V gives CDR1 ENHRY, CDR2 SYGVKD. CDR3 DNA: TGTGCCATCAGTGAAGGGACTAGCGGGGACACAGATACGCAGTATTTT. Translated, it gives CAISEGTSGDTDTQYF.